This TCR beta chain derives from a study of T-cell reconstitution after alpha-beta-depleted transplantation in children. This clonotype was detected only a few times. This CDR3 spans 15 amino acids. V gave up 6 bases and J gave up 5 bases, with 20 bases separating them. The TCRbeta library incorporated unique molecular identifiers. Via MiXCR, TCRdb re-called the PCR reads, giving one row per CDR3 protein. In the table there are 300,000 or so distinct CDR3 sequences, nearly 10% of which are singletons. The sequences come from PBMCs from the stem cell graft donor, collected from the stem cell graft. This rearrangement joins TRBV12-3 or TRBV12-4 to TRBJ2-7, with D perhaps matching TRBD2 (5 bases). The clonotype was recovered from a human donor who donated a stem cell graft to a child with SCID. In DNA form, the CDR3 reads TGTGCCAGCAGGTTCGGGGTGGTTCAGGCTGACGAGCAGTACTTC. Protein sequence: CASRFGVVQADEQYF.